The 10 T cell receptor beta chains below all came from one sample that was sequenced in a study of T cells after yellow fever vaccination. MiXCR, run by TCRdb on the 5' RACE reads, gives a single entry per CDR3 protein. The repertoire holds around 530,000 distinct CDR3 sequences, with around 17% as singletons. The sample in question was PBMCs, obtained about 5 days after the first yellow fever vaccination. These receptors were taken from a man aged 18 to 29 who received the YFV17D yellow fever vaccine.

The gene calls are TRBV20-1 and TRBJ2-3; 7 bases are a match to TRBD1. This CDR3 comprises 15 residues. Germline CDR1 reads DFQATT; CDR2 reads SNEGSKA (reference sequence). The junction had 11 bases not matched to a gene; V was cut back by 6 bases and J by 2 bases. The CDR3 sequence is CSASPPQGVTDTQYF. CDR3 DNA: TGCAGTGCCAGTCCGCCTCAGGGGGTCACAGATACGCAGTATTTT.

This clonotype was detected a few times. The CDR3 loop is CASSLVSGTGKTGYGYTF. CDR3 in DNA: TGTGCCAGCAGCTTAGTTTCAGGGACAGGGAAGACGGGCTATGGCTACACCTTC. The chain has TRBV11-2 and TRBJ1-2, with 9 nucleotides matching TRBD1. CDR3 size: 18 residues. With 1 base clipped from V and 4 bases from J, the junction kept 13 bases outside the gene matches. Germline loops: CDR1 SGHAT, CDR2 FQNNGV.

This clonotype was picked up a small number of times. The V gene is TRBV4-3, the J gene TRBJ2-5; 9 bases align to TRBD1. Germline V CDR1 and CDR2: LGHNA, YSLEER. The CDR3 runs 15 residues. Germline trimming cut 0 bases from V and 6 bases from J; bases unmatched to any gene: 5. The CDR3 DNA follows: TGCGCCAGCAGCCAAGAATACGGACAGGGGCAGACCCAGTACTTC. Protein product: CASSQEYGQGQTQYF.

The chain carries TRBV28 and TRBJ2-1; 7 bases map to TRBD1. After removal of 4 bases from V and 5 bases from J, the junction contained 8 bases not matched to a gene. The CDR3 runs 15 residues. The germline gives CDR1 MDHEN, CDR2 SYDVKM. CDR3 region: CASSSYRGSNNEQFF. CDR3 nucleotide sequence: TGTGCCAGCAGTTCCTACAGGGGTTCAAACAATGAGCAGTTCTTC.

The V call is TRBV7-6, the J call TRBJ1-2; 9 bases are shared with TRBD1. Germline V gene sequence: CDR1 SGHVS, CDR2 FNYEAQ. The V and J ends lost 2 bases and 5 bases, in that order; junction bases with no gene match: 9. The CDR3 is 16 amino acids. Here the CDR3 reads CASSLSQGADGYGYTF. In DNA, the CDR3 is TGTGCCAGCAGCTTATCACAGGGGGCAGACGGGTATGGCTACACCTTC. Complete variable domain (other parts from reference TRBV7-6 and TRBJ1-2): GAGVSQSPRYKVTKRGQDVALRCDPISGHVSLYWYRQALGQGPEFLTYFNYEAQQDKSGLPNDRFSAERPEGSISTLTIQRTEQRDSAMYRCASSLSQGADGYGYTFGSGTRLTVV.

This clonotype was recorded at least ten times. This chain connects TRBV10-3 to TRBJ2-2; D is undetermined. The CDR3 spans 11 residues. Germline-derived CDR1 and CDR2 are ENHRY and SYGVKD. Between the trimmed V and J ends, which lost 7 bases and 5 bases, there was a span of 5 bases. In DNA form, the CDR3 reads TGTGCCATCACGGGTACCGGGGAGCTGTTTTTT. It is translated as CAITGTGELFF.

This clonotype was picked up a small number of times. The chain is built from TRBV5-1 and TRBJ2-7; no clear D. This CDR3 is built from 14 residues. Germline values: CDR1 SGHRS, CDR2 YFSETQ. Trimming left V 0 bases short and J 2 bases short, with 9 bases between. The DNA of the CDR3 is TGCGCCAGCAGCTTGGACTGGTCCGCCTACGAGCAGTACTTC. Translating it yields CASSLDWSAYEQYF.

This clonotype was seen ten or more times. V is TRBV12-3 or TRBV12-4 and J is TRBJ2-1; TRBD2 is a possible D gene (5 bases). Trimming took off 6 bases at V and 3 bases at J, with 9 bases between the two ends. The length of the CDR3 is 13 residues. CDR3 loop: CASSPAGYNEQFF. The CDR3 region has the DNA TGTGCCAGCAGCCCGGCGGGCTACAATGAGCAGTTCTTC.

This clonotype has a handful of counts. The chain joins TRBV11-2 to TRBJ2-7; 9 nucleotides match TRBD1. This CDR3 comprises 16 residues. From germline, CDR1 is SGHAT and CDR2 FQNNGV. J gave up 2 bases and V 5 bases, and 10 bases lay outside the gene matches. CDR3 in amino acids: CASSTKGQGGAYEQYF. The CDR3 DNA sequence: TGTGCCAGCAGCACCAAGGGACAGGGTGGGGCCTACGAGCAGTACTTC.

The gene calls are TRBV2 and TRBJ2-3, with 8 bases lining up with TRBD2. Germline CDR1 SNHLY, CDR2 FYNNEI. The CDR3 runs 16 residues. V dropped 7 bases and J dropped 0; count of bases not matched to a gene: 9. The CDR3 sequence: CASNIAGPRSTDTQYF. In DNA form, the CDR3 reads TGTGCCAGCAATATAGCGGGGCCGCGTAGCACAGATACGCAGTATTTT.